The 18 T cell receptor beta chains below come from one sample, sequenced in a study of T-cell reconstitution after alpha-beta-depleted transplantation in children. Using unique molecular identifiers, the investigators prepared the TCRbeta library. TCRdb analysed the PCR reads with MiXCR anew, one entry per CDR3 protein. Of 45,000 to 70,000 distinct CDR3 sequences listed, 44% are singletons. The sequencing here drew on PBMCs, mostly from graft donor cells, taken 360 days after TCRalphabeta/CD19-depleted stem cell transplant. The receptor set was obtained from a male patient younger than 18 who had a stem cell transplant for acute lymphoblastic leukemia, so the T cells may come from the graft donor.

There are a few counts of this clonotype. The chain is built from TRBV29-1 and TRBJ2-7; D is undetermined. With 0 bases removed from V and 3 bases from J, the gap between germline ends came to 6 bases. From germline, CDR1 is SQVTM and CDR2 ANQGSEA. The CDR3 consists of 12 residues. CDR3 nucleotide sequence: TGCAGCGTTGAAGATCTCCGCTACGAGCAGTACTTC. Translation gives CSVEDLRYEQYF.

The CDR3 region has the DNA TGTGCCAGCAGTTTCCAGGGGAGGAACACTGAAGCTTTCTTT. This codes for CASSFQGRNTEAFF. This chain links TRBV12-3 or TRBV12-4 with TRBJ1-1; D might be TRBD1 (6 bases). The CDR3 is made up of 14 amino acids. Trimming pared 3 bases from V and 1 base from J, leaving 9 bases between.

The genes are TRBV19 and TRBJ1-4; no clear D. V was shortened by 10 bases and J by 6 bases, with 12 bases between the two germline ends. The CDR3 has 12 amino acids. Germline CDR1 reads LNHDA; CDR2 reads SQIVND (reference sequence). CDR3 protein: CATEGLDEKLFF. In DNA form, the CDR3 reads TGTGCCACCGAAGGGTTGGATGAAAAACTGTTTTTT.

The chain employs TRBV7-8 and TRBJ2-3; D is perhaps TRBD1 (5 bases). The germline CDR1 and CDR2 sequences are SGHVS and FQNEAQ. The CDR3 length is 16 residues. Trimming stripped 5 bases from V and 2 bases from J, with 17 bases between. The CDR3 reads CASSLGHAIPTDTQYF. The CDR3 DNA reads TGTGCCAGCAGCCTAGGACACGCCATCCCCACAGATACGCAGTATTTT.

This clonotype was counted only a few times. The chain combines TRBV12-3 or TRBV12-4 with TRBJ2-2, with D possibly matching TRBD1 (6 bases). The CDR3 has 15 amino acids. Between the trimmed V and J ends, which lost 6 bases and 7 bases, there was a span of 18 bases. CDR3: CASRFYRVNGGELFF. CDR3 bases: TGTGCCAGCAGATTCTACAGGGTTAATGGCGGGGAGCTGTTTTTT.

This clonotype was observed a few times. V gene TRBV12-3 or TRBV12-4 combines with J gene TRBJ2-7, with D possibly being TRBD1 (5 bases). This CDR3 has 14 amino acids. V was cut by 3 bases and J by 0 bases, with 9 bases left in between. The CDR3 sequence: CASSLGDSSYEQYF. The DNA for the CDR3 is TGTGCCAGCAGTTTGGGTGACAGCTCCTACGAGCAGTACTTC.

To note about this clonotype: The germline gene is not matched at one end of the junction; a read error may be the cause. V is TRBV4-2 and J is TRBJ2-5; 10 positions match TRBD2. CDR1 is LGHNA, CDR2 YNFKEQ, per germline. The CDR3 is made up of 17 amino acids. CDR3 sequence (DNA): TGTGCCAGCAGCCAAGCTGGATTTGGGCTAGCGGGAGAGGCCCAGTACTTC. Its translation: CASSQAGFGLAGEAQYF.

V gene TRBV4-3 combines with J gene TRBJ2-7, with 7 bases identical to TRBD1. The V gene's germline CDR1 is LGHNA and CDR2 YSLEER. V was pared by 5 bases and J by 4 bases, with 8 bases of the junction left unmatched. CDR3 length: 14 amino acids. The CDR3 loop reads CASSKGQVGYEQYF. CDR3 bases: TGCGCCAGCAGCAAAGGACAGGTGGGGTACGAGCAGTACTTC.

This CDR3 is CASSQIDYTGTDTQYF. The CDR3 DNA sequence: TGTGCCAGCAGCCAGATAGACTACACGGGTACAGATACGCAGTATTTT. The V call is TRBV28, the J call TRBJ2-3, with a tentative D call TRBD2 (5 bases). This CDR3 region has 16 residues. Trimming removed 6 bases at V and 3 bases at J, with 19 bases between. The germline V gene has CDR1 MDHEN and CDR2 SYDVKM.

The chain employs TRBV11-2 and TRBJ2-7; D possibly corresponds to TRBD1 (5 bases). V gave up 3 bases and J gave up 5 bases, with 14 bases separating them. Germline V gene lookup returns CDR1 SGHAT and CDR2 FQNNGV. The CDR3 loop spans 14 amino acids. The CDR3 region has the DNA TGTGCCAGCAGCTTGGTAGCAGGGTTGAACGAGCAGTACTTC. Amino acids: CASSLVAGLNEQYF.

This clonotype was picked up a small number of times. The chain links TRBV21-1 to TRBJ2-7; the table's D call, TRBD2, has no DNA check behind it. TRBV21-1 is a recognized pseudogene. The CDR3 totals 15 residues. DNA for the CDR3: TGTGCCAGCAGCAAAGAGGCGGGAGGGCCAAACGAGCAGTACTTC. Protein: CASSKEAGGPNEQYF.

This chain joins TRBV20-1 and TRBJ2-3; TRBD2 aligns across 8 bases. The J segment lost 2 bases and the V segment lost 5 bases, leaving 9 bases of the junction unmatched. The CDR3 is 15 amino acids. Germline lookup yields CDR1 DFQATT and CDR2 SNEGSKA (reference sequence). The CDR3 sequence: CSAGPSGHSTDTQYF. The CDR3 coding sequence is TGCAGTGCTGGTCCTAGCGGGCACTCCACAGATACGCAGTATTTT.

The genes are TRBV12-3 or TRBV12-4 and TRBJ2-7; D remains ambiguous. The CDR3 sequence is 13 residues long. Trimming pared 1 base from V and 3 bases from J, leaving 7 bases between. CDR3 bases: TGTGCCAGCAGTTTAGGGATTCACTACGAGCAGTACTTC. It is translated as CASSLGIHYEQYF.

This clonotype was found a few times. The V call is TRBV7-2, the J call TRBJ2-7; a possible D gene is TRBD2 (6 bases). Germline CDR1 and CDR2: SGHTA and FQGNSA. The CDR3 contains 15 residues. V was pared by 3 bases and J by 1 base, with 13 bases between. Here the CDR3 DNA reads TGTGCCAGCAGCTTGATTAGCGGATCGTCCTACGAGCAGTACTTC. Amino acids: CASSLISGSSYEQYF.

The chain joins TRBV7-9 to TRBJ2-3; 9 bases are a match to TRBD1. Germline-derived CDR1 and CDR2 are SEHNR and FQNEAQ (reference sequence). V was pared by 5 bases and J by 0 bases, with 3 bases of the junction left unmatched. The CDR3 covers 15 residues. The DNA of the CDR3 is TGTGCCAGCAGCACGGGACAGGGAAGCACAGATACGCAGTATTTT. As protein: CASSTGQGSTDTQYF.

This clonotype occurred a few times. The rearrangement uses TRBV7-2 and TRBJ2-5; a possible D gene is TRBD1 (6 bases). Germline loops: CDR1 SGHTA, CDR2 FQGNSA. V lost 2 bases to trimming and J lost 4 bases, with 14 bases between them. This CDR3 is 15 amino acids long. This CDR3 reads CASSLNRESRETQYF. CDR3 nucleotide sequence: TGTGCCAGCAGCTTAAACAGGGAATCCCGAGAGACCCAGTACTTC.

CDR3 nucleotide sequence: TGTGCCAGCAGTTCAGCTAACTACGAGCAGTACTTC. It yields the protein CASSSANYEQYF. V and J are TRBV5-5 and TRBJ2-7; D unclear. The CDR3 has 12 amino acids. The V and J ends lost 5 bases and 3 bases respectively, with 9 bases between them. Germline assignment: CDR1 SGHKS and CDR2 YYEKEE (reference sequence).

The CDR3: CASRGEVSYNEQFF. The CDR3 DNA reads as TGCGCCAGCAGAGGGGAGGTCTCCTACAATGAGCAGTTCTTC. The rearrangement joins TRBV5-1 to TRBJ2-1; possible D gene TRBD2, 6 bases. Germline V CDR1 and CDR2: SGHRS, YFSETQ. The CDR3 loop spans 14 amino acids. Trimming pared 5 bases from V and 0 bases from J, leaving 9 bases between.